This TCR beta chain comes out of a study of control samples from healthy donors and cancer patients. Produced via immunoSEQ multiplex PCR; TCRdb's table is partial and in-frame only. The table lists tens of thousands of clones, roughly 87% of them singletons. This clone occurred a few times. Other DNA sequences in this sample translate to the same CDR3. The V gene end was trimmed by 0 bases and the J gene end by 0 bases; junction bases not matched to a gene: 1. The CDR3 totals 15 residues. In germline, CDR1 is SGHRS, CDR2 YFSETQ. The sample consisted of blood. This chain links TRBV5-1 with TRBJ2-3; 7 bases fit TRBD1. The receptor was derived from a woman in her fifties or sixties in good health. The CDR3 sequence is CASSLGRGSTDTQYF. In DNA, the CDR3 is TGCGCCAGCAGCTTGGGCAGGGGGAGCACAGATACGCAGTATTTT.